This entry lists 25 T cell receptor beta chains sequenced from one sample in a study of cytomegalovirus exposure and HLA in healthy donors. PCR was performed using 60 Vbeta and 13 Jbeta primers. Assay: immunoSEQ multiplex PCR; the TCRdb copy retains only in-frame clones and omits some. This sample yields over 100,000 clones, of which around 80% are seen a single time; around a fifth belongs to the top ten. Sequencing was performed on PBMCs. These receptor sequences come from a man aged 25 to 40 in good health and CMV-seropositive.

The CDR3 loop reads CASSVEAAVVGAGELFF. DNA of the CDR3: TGTGCCAGCAGCGTAGAGGCTGCGGTAGTTGGAGCCGGGGAGCTGTTTTTT. This chain connects TRBV9 to TRBJ2-2; the D is unclear. Germline CDR1 SGDLS, CDR2 YYNGEE. V was clipped by 0 bases and J by 6 bases, with 18 bases between them. This CDR3 contains 17 residues.

This chain joins TRBV6-1 and TRBJ2-1; 12 bases are a match to TRBD1. Trimming took 7 bases from V and 4 from J; bases not matched to a gene: 5. Germline assignment: CDR1 MNHNS and CDR2 SASEGT. The length of the CDR3 is 15 residues. The CDR3 here is CASTPGQGAYNEQFF. CDR3 nucleotide sequence: TGTGCCAGCACCCCGGGACAGGGGGCGTACAATGAGCAGTTCTTC.

The chain links TRBV15 to TRBJ2-7, with D possibly matching TRBD1 (6 bases). With 7 bases removed from V and 2 bases from J, the gap between germline ends came to 9 bases. Germline assignment: CDR1 LNHNV and CDR2 YYDKDF (reference sequence). The CDR3 is made up of 12 amino acids. Here the CDR3 reads CATKQGAYEQYV. Here the CDR3 DNA reads TGTGCCACCAAACAGGGAGCCTACGAGCAGTACGTC.

V gene TRBV9 combines with J gene TRBJ2-7; TRBD2 agrees at 9 bases. J lost 3 bases, V lost 0 bases, and 4 bases had no gene match. The CDR3 contains 15 residues. The germline V gene has CDR1 SGDLS and CDR2 YYNGEE. The CDR3 bases are TGTGCCAGCAGCGTAGGCGCGACTAGCGGCTACGAGCAGTACTTC. Residues: CASSVGATSGYEQYF.

The genes are TRBV6-5 and TRBJ1-1; D not certain. From germline, CDR1 is MNHEY and CDR2 SVGAGI. V shed 2 bases and J shed 1 base, with 14 bases lying between them. The CDR3 totals 16 residues. CDR3 DNA: TGTGCCAGCAGTTACCAACCACTCGTTTCGAACACTGAAGCTTTCTTT. Protein sequence: CASSYQPLVSNTEAFF.

The J gene is TRBJ2-5, the V gene TRBV5-6; D unclear. Germline values: CDR1 SGHDT, CDR2 YYEEEE. There are 11 residues in the CDR3. The V gene lost 5 bases and the J gene lost 4 bases, with 6 bases spanning the gap. The CDR3 protein is CASRWRETQYF. DNA for the CDR3: TGTGCCAGCAGGTGGAGAGAGACCCAGTACTTC.

The V and J genes are TRBV10-1 and TRBJ2-2; TRBD2 might be the D (5 bases). V shed 8 bases and J shed 2 bases, with 9 bases lying between them. CDR1 WNHNN and CDR2 SYGVQD come from the germline V gene (reference sequence). The CDR3 is made up of 13 amino acids. The CDR3 DNA sequence: TGCGCCAGCTCTCGGGGAAACACCGGGGAGCTGTTTTTT. Translated, it gives CASSRGNTGELFF.

This chain joins TRBV30 and TRBJ1-1; D is possibly TRBD1 (5 bases). The V and J ends lost 4 bases and 1 base respectively, with 10 bases between them. Germline V lookup: CDR1 GTSNPN, CDR2 SVGIG (reference sequence). CDR3 size: 13 residues. The CDR3 DNA sequence: TGTGCCTGGACAAGGACACAGAACACTGAAGCTTTCTTT. Amino acid sequence: CAWTRTQNTEAFF.

The chain has TRBV4-1 and TRBJ2-3; D not certain. Deletions cut 1 base from V and 2 bases from J, with 10 bases between. CDR3 size: 15 residues. Germline CDR1 and CDR2: MGHRA and YSYEKL. The CDR3 sequence is CASSQVGLFTDTQYF. CDR3 bases: TGCGCCAGCAGCCAAGTTGGCTTATTCACAGATACGCAGTATTTT.

This clone has a count of ten or more. This chain joins TRBV21-1 and TRBJ2-7; TRBD2, the D gene given by the table, was not confirmed from the DNA. TRBV21-1 is shown as a pseudogene. This CDR3 region has 20 residues. As DNA, the CDR3 is TGTGCCAGCAGCCTGGAACCAGGGGCGCGGGAGACTAGCGGGAGAAACGAGCAGTACGTC. Amino acids: CASSLEPGARETSGRNEQYV.

This chain joins TRBV6-1 and TRBJ2-1; 7 bases map to TRBD1. The trim removed 6 bases at V and 7 bases at J, leaving 6 bases unmatched. Looked up from germline, CDR1 is MNHNS and CDR2 is SASEGT. There are 13 residues in the CDR3. CDR3 in amino acids: CASRKTGKNEQFF. The DNA of the CDR3 is TGTGCCAGCAGAAAGACAGGGAAGAATGAGCAGTTCTTC.

This clone was detected only a few times. V and J are TRBV5-1 and TRBJ1-1; tentatively, D is TRBD1 (6 bases). Per germline, CDR1 SGHRS and CDR2 YFSETQ. Trimming removed 4 bases from V and 7 bases from J, with 14 bases in between. The CDR3 contains 13 residues. The CDR3 is CASSAGQRDEAFF. In DNA form, the CDR3 reads TGCGCCAGCAGCGCTGGACAGAGGGATGAAGCTTTCTTT. Filled out from reference TRBV5-1 and TRBJ1-1, the complete variable domain reads KAGVTQTPRYLIKTRGQQVTLSCSPISGHRSVSWYQQTPGQGLQFLFEYFSETQRNKGNFPGRFSGRQFSNSRSEMNVSTLELGDSALYLCASSAGQRDEAFFGQGTRLTVV.

The rearrangement links TRBV7-2 to TRBJ1-1, with TRBD1 matching 9 bases. The CDR3 covers 16 residues. CDR1 and CDR2 (germline): SGHTA, FQGNSA. The V gene end was trimmed by 4 bases and the J gene end by 1 base; junction bases not matched to a gene: 7. CDR3 in DNA: TGTGCCAGCAGCTACTGGACAGGGGCCGAGAACACTGAAGCTTTCTTT. This sequence encodes CASSYWTGAENTEAFF.

The chain links TRBV29-1 to TRBJ2-3; D is ambiguous. The germline V gene encodes CDR1 SQVTM and CDR2 ANQGSEA. The CDR3 has 13 amino acids. Trimming removed 3 bases from V and 1 base from J, with 8 bases in between. The CDR3 loop reads CSVDVRGTDTQYF. DNA for the CDR3: TGCAGCGTTGACGTGAGAGGCACAGATACGCAGTATTTT.

This clone came up a few times. This may stem from a read error, because a much larger clone lies one nucleotide away. Other DNA sequences from this sample encode an identical CDR3 as well. V is TRBV6-1 and J is TRBJ2-2; 12 bases line up with TRBD2. This CDR3 contains 15 residues. With V trimmed by 2 bases and J by 6 bases, 1 base remained unmatched. Germline CDR1 is MNHNS and CDR2 is SASEGT. CDR3 sequence reads: CASSELAGGPGELFF. The CDR3 DNA reads as TGTGCCAGCAGTGAACTAGCGGGAGGGCCCGGGGAGCTGTTTTTT.

The chain recombines TRBV10-3 with TRBJ2-1; 9 positions agree with TRBD1. V shed 10 bases and J 4 bases; nucleotides not matched to a gene: 5. The germline V gene encodes CDR1 ENHRY and CDR2 SYGVKD. This CDR3 has 13 residues. The CDR3 nucleotides are TGTGCCACAACGGGACAGGGATACAATGAGCAGTTCTTC. Residues: CATTGQGYNEQFF.

The J gene is TRBJ2-1, the V gene TRBV5-1, with TRBD1 as a possible D gene (5 bases). The CDR3 totals 17 residues. Germline V gives CDR1 SGHRS, CDR2 YFSETQ. The ends were cut back, 3 bases at V and 1 base at J, with 17 bases in the middle. CDR3: CASSSSSGRDSYNEQFF. CDR3 DNA: TGCGCCAGCAGCTCCAGCTCGGGCAGGGATTCCTACAATGAGCAGTTCTTC.

The chain employs TRBV5-1 and TRBJ1-2; D is possibly TRBD1 (5 bases). V was cut by 6 bases and J by 7 bases, with 22 bases left in between. The CDR3 has 15 amino acids. Per the germline V gene, CDR1 is SGHRS and CDR2 is YFSETQ. CDR3 in DNA: TGCGCCAGCAAAGTGACCCCAGCAGGGCAGGGTGGCTACACCTTC. Translated, it gives CASKVTPAGQGGYTF.

The rearrangement joins TRBV7-9 to TRBJ1-5; weak D call: TRBD1 (5 bases). The germline CDR1 and CDR2 sequences are SEHNR and FQNEAQ (reference sequence). The CDR3 contains 13 residues. Trimming stripped 2 bases from V and 5 bases from J, with 7 bases between. CDR3 DNA sequence: TGTGCCAGCAGCTTACGGGGGGATCAGCCCCAGCATTTT. It specifies CASSLRGDQPQHF.

The chain is built from TRBV30 and TRBJ2-1; TRBD2 agrees at 12 bases. Germline V gene sequence: CDR1 GTSNPN, CDR2 SVGIG (reference sequence). The J segment lost 10 bases and the V segment lost 5 bases, leaving 6 bases of the junction unmatched. CDR3 length equals 13 residues. CDR3 region: CAWSSGRAGEQFF. In DNA form, the CDR3 reads TGTGCCTGGTCTAGCGGGAGGGCCGGGGAGCAGTTCTTC.

This rearrangement joins TRBV4-2 to TRBJ2-1, with 14 bases lining up with TRBD2. Trimming took 2 bases from V and 8 from J; bases not matched to a gene: 5. Germline V CDR1 and CDR2: LGHNA, YNFKEQ. This CDR3 has 16 residues. CDR3 sequence reads: CASSQRGLAGVYEQFF. Written as DNA, the CDR3 is TGTGCCAGCAGCCAAAGGGGACTAGCGGGAGTCTATGAGCAGTTCTTC.

This chain links TRBV6-5 with TRBJ1-6; the match to TRBD1 covers 7 bases. Germline loops: CDR1 MNHEY, CDR2 SVGAGI. CDR3 size: 13 residues. With 10 bases clipped from V and 5 bases from J, the junction kept 5 bases outside the gene matches. CDR3 in DNA: TGTGCCACCAGGGACAGTAATAATTCACCCCTCCACTTT. Its translation is CATRDSNNSPLHF.

The chain combines TRBV27 with TRBJ2-7; 9 bases are a match to TRBD1. Germline CDR1 is MNHEY and CDR2 is SMNVEV (reference sequence). The CDR3 has 15 residues. With V trimmed by 4 bases and J by 2 bases, 6 bases remained unmatched. The DNA for the CDR3 is TGTGCCAGCAGTTCAAACAGGGGGCCGCCCTACGAGCAGTACGTC. It is translated as CASSSNRGPPYEQYV.

The chain couples TRBV28 to TRBJ2-2, with D unresolved. The CDR3 spans 12 residues. Deletions cut 10 bases from V and 6 bases from J, with 12 bases between. In germline, CDR1 is MDHEN, CDR2 SYDVKM. CDR3 sequence reads: CANYYRAGELFF. The CDR3 DNA follows: TGTGCCAACTATTACCGGGCCGGGGAGCTGTTTTTT.

The V call is TRBV6-1, the J call TRBJ1-2; 7 bases agree with TRBD1. Germline V CDR1 and CDR2: MNHNS, SASEGT. V lost 4 bases and J lost 4; bases outside the gene matches: 24. The CDR3 spans 20 residues. The CDR3: CASSGQGPKNRPRNFYGYTF. CDR3 DNA sequence: TGTGCCAGCAGTGGACAGGGACCAAAAAATCGTCCACGCAACTTCTATGGCTACACCTTC.